This T cell receptor (beta chain) was captured by sequencing in a study of T cell responses to AZD1222 COVID-19 vaccine. Study findings and constraints: Repertoire sampling was restricted to post-peak T cell response timepoints. The donor group comprised mostly white British people and more females; the analysis possibly underestimated clonal diversity. With dominance at 160-218 and 743-854, vaccine-associated CD4 TCRs spanned spike.

With regard to this clone: Its target is unknown.

TCRdb keeps only in-frame clones here, not all; method: immunoSEQ multiplex PCR. The data show some 170,000 clones, roughly nine tenths seen once. Looked up from germline, CDR1 is SGHRS and CDR2 is YFSETQ. Between the trimmed V and J ends, which lost 0 bases and 2 bases, there was a span of 6 bases. The CDR3 runs 14 residues. Specimen: peripheral blood, collected on day 0 of AZD1222 vaccination. The receptor comes from an adult in good health. The chain combines TRBV5-1 with TRBJ1-3; D is uncertain. CDR3 amino acids: CASSLEFPGNTIYF. The CDR3 nucleotides read TGCGCCAGCAGCTTGGAGTTCCCTGGAAACACCATATATTTT.